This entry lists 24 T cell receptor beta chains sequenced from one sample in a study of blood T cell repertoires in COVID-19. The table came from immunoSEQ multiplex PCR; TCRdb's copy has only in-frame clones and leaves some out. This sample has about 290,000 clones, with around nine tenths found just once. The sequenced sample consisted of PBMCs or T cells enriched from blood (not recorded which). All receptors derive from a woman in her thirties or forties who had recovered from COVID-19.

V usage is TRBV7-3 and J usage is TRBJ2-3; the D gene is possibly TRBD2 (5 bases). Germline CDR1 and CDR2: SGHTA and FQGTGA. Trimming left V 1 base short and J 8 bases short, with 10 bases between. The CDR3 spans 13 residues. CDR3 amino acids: CASSLSGSATQYF. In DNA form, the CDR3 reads TGTGCCAGCAGCTTAAGCGGGTCCGCTACGCAGTATTTT.

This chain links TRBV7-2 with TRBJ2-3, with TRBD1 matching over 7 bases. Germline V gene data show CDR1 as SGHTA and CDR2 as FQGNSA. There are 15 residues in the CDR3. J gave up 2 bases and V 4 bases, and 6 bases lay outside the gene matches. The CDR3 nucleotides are TGTGCCAGCAGCTCCCGACAGGGAATCACAGATACGCAGTATTTT. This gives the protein CASSSRQGITDTQYF.

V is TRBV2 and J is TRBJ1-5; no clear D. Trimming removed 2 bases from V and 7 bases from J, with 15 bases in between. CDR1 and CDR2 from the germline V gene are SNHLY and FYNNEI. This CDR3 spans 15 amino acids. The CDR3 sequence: CASSEYRGGIQPQHF. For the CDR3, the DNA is TGTGCCAGCAGTGAATACCGGGGAGGGATACAGCCCCAGCATTTT.

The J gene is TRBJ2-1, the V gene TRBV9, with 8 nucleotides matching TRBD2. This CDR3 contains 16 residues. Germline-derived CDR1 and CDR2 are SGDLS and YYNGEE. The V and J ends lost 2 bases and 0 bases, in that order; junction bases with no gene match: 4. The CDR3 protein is CASSVGTSVSYNEQFF. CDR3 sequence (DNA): TGTGCCAGCAGCGTGGGGACTAGTGTCTCCTACAATGAGCAGTTCTTC.

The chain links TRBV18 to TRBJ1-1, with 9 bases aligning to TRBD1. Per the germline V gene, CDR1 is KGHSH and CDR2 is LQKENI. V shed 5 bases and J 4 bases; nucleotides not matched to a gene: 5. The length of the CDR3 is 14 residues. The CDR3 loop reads CASSRDRAGTEAFF. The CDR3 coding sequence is TGTGCCAGCTCAAGGGACAGGGCGGGCACTGAAGCTTTCTTT.

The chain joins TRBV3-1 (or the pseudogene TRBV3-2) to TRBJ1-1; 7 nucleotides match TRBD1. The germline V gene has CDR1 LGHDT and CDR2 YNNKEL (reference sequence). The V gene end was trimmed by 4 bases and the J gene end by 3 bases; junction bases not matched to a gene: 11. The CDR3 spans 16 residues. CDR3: CASSPAKGAFYTEAFF. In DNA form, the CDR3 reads TGTGCCAGCAGCCCCGCGAAGGGGGCATTTTACACTGAAGCTTTCTTT.

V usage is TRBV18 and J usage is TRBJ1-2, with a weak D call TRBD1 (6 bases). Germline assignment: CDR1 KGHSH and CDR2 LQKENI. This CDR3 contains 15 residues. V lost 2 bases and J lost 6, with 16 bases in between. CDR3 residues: CASSPLQGDTDGYTF. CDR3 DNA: TGTGCCAGCTCACCATTACAGGGAGATACTGATGGCTACACCTTC. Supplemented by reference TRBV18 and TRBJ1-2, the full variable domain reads NAGVMQNPRHLVRRRGQEARLRCSPMKGHSHVYWYRQLPEEGLKFMVYLQKENIIDESGMPKERFSAEFPKEGPSILRIQQVVRGDSAAYFCASSPLQGDTDGYTFGSGTRLTVV.

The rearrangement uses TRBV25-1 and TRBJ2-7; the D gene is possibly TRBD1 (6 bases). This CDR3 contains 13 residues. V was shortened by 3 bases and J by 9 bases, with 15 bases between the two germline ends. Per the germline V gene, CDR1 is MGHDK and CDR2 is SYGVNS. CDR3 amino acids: CASSEVTGSRQYF. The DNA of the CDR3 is TGTGCCAGCAGTGAGGTAACAGGGAGTCGGCAGTACTTC.

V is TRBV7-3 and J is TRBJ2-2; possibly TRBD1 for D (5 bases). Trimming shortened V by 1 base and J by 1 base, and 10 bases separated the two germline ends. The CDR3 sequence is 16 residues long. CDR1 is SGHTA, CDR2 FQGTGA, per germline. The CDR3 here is CASSLMAGRNTGELFF. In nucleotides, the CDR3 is TGTGCCAGCAGCTTAATGGCAGGGCGGAACACCGGGGAGCTGTTTTTT.

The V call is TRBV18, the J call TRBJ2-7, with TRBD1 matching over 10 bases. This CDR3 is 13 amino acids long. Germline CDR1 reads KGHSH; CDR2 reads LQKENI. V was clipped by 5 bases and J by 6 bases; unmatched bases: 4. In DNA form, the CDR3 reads TGTGCCAGCTCAACGGACAGGGGGAGCGAGCAGTACTTC. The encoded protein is CASSTDRGSEQYF.

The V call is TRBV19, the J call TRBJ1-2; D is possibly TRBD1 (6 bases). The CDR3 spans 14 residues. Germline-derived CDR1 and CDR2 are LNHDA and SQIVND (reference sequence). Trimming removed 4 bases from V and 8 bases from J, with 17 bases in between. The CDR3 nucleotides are TGTGCCAGTAGTAGTGACAGGTCAGCGTGGGGCTACACCTTC. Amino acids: CASSSDRSAWGYTF.

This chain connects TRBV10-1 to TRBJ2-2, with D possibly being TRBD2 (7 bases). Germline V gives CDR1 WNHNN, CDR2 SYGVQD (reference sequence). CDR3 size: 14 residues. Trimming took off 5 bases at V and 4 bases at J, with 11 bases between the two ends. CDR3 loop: CASSRGAGTGELFF. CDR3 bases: TGCGCCAGCAGTCGGGGGGCCGGCACCGGGGAGCTGTTTTTT.

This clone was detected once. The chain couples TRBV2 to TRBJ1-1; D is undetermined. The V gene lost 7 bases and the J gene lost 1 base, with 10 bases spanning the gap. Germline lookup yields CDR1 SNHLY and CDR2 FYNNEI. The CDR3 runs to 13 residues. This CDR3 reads CASTEGGNTEAFF. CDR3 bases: TGTGCCAGCACCGAGGGAGGGAACACTGAAGCTTTCTTT.

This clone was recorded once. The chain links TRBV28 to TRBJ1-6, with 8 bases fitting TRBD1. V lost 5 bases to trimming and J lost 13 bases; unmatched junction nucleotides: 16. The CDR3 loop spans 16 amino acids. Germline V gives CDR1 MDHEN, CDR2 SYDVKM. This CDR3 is CASSPQGQGSARPLHF. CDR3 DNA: TGTGCCAGCAGTCCCCAAGGACAGGGTTCGGCGAGGCCCCTCCACTTT.

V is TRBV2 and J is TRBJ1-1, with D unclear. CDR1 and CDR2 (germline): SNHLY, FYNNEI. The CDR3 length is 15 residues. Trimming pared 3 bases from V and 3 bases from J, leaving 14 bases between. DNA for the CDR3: TGTGCCAGCAGTGATCCTTCGGTGTCCGACACTGAAGCTTTCTTT. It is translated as CASSDPSVSDTEAFF.

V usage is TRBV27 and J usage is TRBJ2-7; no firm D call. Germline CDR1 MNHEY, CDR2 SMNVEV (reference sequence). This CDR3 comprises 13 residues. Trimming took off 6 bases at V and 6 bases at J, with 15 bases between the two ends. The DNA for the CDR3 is TGTGCCAGCAGCCAAACTCGGGTCGGCGAGCAGTACTTC. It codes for CASSQTRVGEQYF.

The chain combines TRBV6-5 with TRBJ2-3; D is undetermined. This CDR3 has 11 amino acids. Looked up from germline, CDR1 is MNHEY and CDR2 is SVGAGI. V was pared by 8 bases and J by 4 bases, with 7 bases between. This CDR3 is CASSVADTQYF. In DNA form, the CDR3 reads TGTGCCAGCTCCGTCGCAGATACGCAGTATTTT.

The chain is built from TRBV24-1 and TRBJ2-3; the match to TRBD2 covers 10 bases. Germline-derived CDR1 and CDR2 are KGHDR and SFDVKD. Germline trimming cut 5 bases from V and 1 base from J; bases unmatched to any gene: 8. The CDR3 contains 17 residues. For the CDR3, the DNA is TGTGCCACCAGTGTCGGGGGGCTAGCGGGGGGCACAGATACGCAGTATTTT. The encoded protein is CATSVGGLAGGTDTQYF.

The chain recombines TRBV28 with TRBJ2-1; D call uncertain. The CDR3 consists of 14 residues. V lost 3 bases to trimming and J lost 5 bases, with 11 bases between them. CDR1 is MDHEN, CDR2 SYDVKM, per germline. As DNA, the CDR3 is TGTGCCAGCAGTTTTTCTAACGCGAACAATGAGCAGTTCTTC. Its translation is CASSFSNANNEQFF.

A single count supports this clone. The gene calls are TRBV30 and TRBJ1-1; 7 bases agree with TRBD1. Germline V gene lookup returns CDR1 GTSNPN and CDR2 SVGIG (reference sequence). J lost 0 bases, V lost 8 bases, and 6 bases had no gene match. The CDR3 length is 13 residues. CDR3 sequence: CARDRLLNTEAFF. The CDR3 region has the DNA TGTGCCCGGGACAGACTACTGAACACTGAAGCTTTCTTT.

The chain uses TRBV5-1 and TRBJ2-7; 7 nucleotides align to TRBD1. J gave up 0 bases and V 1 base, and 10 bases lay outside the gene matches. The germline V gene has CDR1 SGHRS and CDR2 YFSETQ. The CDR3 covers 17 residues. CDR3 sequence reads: CASSLRSGTASSYEQYF. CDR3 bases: TGCGCCAGCAGCTTGCGATCCGGGACAGCTAGCTCCTACGAGCAGTACTTC.

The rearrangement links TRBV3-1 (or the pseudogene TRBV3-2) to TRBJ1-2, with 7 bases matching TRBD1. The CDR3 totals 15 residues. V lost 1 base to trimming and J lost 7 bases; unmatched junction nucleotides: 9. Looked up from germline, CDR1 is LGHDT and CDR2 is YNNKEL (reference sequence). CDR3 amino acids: CASSQAWGQGVGYTF. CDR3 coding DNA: TGTGCCAGCAGCCAAGCGTGGGGTCAGGGGGTTGGCTACACCTTC.

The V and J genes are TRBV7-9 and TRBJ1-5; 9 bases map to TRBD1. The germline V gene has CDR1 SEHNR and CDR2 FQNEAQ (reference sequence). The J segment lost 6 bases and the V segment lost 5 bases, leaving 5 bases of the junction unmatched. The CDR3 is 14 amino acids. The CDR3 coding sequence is TGTGCCAGCAGCGCCGGGACAGGGATTCAGCCCCAGCATTTT. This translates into CASSAGTGIQPQHF.

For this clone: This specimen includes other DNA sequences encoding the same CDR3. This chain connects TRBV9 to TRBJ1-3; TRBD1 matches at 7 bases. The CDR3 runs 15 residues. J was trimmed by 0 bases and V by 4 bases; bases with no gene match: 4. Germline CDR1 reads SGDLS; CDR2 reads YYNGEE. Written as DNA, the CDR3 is TGTGCCAGCAGCCCTACAGGGGCCTCTGGAAACACCATATATTTT. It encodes CASSPTGASGNTIYF.